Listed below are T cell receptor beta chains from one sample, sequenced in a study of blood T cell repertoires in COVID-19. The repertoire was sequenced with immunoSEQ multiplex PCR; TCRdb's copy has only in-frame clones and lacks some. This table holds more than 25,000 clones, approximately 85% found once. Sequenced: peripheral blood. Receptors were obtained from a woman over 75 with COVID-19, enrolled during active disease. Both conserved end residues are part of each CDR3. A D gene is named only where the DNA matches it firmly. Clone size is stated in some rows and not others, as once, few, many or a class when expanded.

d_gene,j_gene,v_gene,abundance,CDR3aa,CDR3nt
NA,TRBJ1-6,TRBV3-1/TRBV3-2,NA,CASSQNRVYNSPLHF,TGTGCCAGCAGCCAGAACAGGGTCTATAATTCACCCCTCCACTTT
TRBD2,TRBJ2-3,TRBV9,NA,CASSVGGGGAGTDTQYF,TGTGCCAGCAGCGTAGGTGGCGGGGGGGCCGGGACAGATACGCAGTATTTT
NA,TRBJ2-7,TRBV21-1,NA,CASSKVGRGQSSYEQYF,TGTGCCAGCAGCAAAGTCGGGCGGGGTCAGAGCTCCTACGAGCAGTACTTC
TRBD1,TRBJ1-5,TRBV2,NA,CASSSLTGTGSQPQHF,TGTGCCAGCAGTTCCTTGACCGGGACAGGTAGTCAGCCCCAGCATTTT
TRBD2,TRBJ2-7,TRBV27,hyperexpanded,CASSLGRATYEQYF,TGTGCCAGCAGTTTAGGGAGGGCGACCTACGAGCAGTACTTC
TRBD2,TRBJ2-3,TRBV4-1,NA,CASSQLASGGKKTDTQYF,TGCGCCAGCAGCCAGCTGGCTAGCGGGGGGAAGAAGACAGATACGCAGTATTTT
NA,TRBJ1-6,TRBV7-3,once,CASSPRESYNSPLHF,TGTGCCAGCAGCCCTCGGGAGTCCTATAATTCACCCCTCCACTTT
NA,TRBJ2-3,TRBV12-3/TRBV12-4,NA,CASTQGTAQYF,TGTGCCAGCACCCAGGGCACTGCGCAGTATTTT
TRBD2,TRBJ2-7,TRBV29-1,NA,CSVGGGLSYEQYF,TGCAGCGTTGGGGGGGGTCTTTCCTACGAGCAGTACTTC
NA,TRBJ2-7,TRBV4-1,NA,CASSPGHVSSYEQYF,TGCGCCAGCAGCCCGGGACACGTTTCCTCCTACGAGCAGTACTTC
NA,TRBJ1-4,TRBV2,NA,CASLPQGLANEKLFF,TGTGCCAGCTTGCCACAGGGTTTGGCTAATGAAAAACTGTTTTTT
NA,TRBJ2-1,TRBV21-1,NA,CASSLARRGTSGGTHNEQFF,TGTGCCAGCAGCCTAGCCCGGAGAGGGACTAGCGGGGGAACCCACAATGAGCAGTTCTTC
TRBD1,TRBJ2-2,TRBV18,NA,CASSPQGAAGELFF,TGTGCCAGCTCACCACAGGGGGCCGCCGGGGAGCTGTTTTTT
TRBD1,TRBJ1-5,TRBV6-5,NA,CASRPGQGSNQPQHF,TGTGCCAGCAGGCCGGGACAGGGAAGCAATCAGCCCCAGCATTTT
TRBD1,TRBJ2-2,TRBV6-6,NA,CASTRLGTGNTGELFF,TGTGCCAGCACGCGCCTAGGGACAGGGAACACCGGGGAGCTGTTTTTT
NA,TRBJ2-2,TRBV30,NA,CAWSSVTGELFF,TGTGCCTGGAGTTCAGTCACCGGGGAGCTGTTTTTT
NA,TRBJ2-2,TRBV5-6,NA,CASSLAGTGELFF,TGTGCCAGCAGCTTGGCGGGAACCGGGGAGCTGTTTTTT
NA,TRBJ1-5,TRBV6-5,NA,CASSNLQGAQPQHF,TGTGCCAGCAGCAATTTACAGGGTGCTCAGCCCCAGCATTTT
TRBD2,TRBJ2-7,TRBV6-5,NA,CASSYSMNGGSYEQYF,TGTGCCAGCAGTTACTCTATGAACGGGGGGTCCTACGAGCAGTACTTC
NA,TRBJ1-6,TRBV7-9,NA,CASSVRGTPQAPLHF,TGTGCCAGCAGCGTACGCGGGACGCCTCAGGCACCCCTCCACTTT
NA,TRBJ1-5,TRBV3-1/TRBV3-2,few,CASSPDSVNQPQHF,TGTGCCAGCAGCCCCGACAGTGTCAATCAGCCCCAGCATTTT
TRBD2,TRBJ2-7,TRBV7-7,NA,CASSLGPSGTRGYEQYF,TGTGCCAGCAGCTTAGGCCCTTCAGGGACTAGAGGGTACGAGCAGTACTTC
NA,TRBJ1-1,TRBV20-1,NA,CSAGVGTEAFF,TGCAGTGCAGGGGTTGGCACTGAAGCTTTCTTT
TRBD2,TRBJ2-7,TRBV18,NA,CASSLSGAPSEQYF,TGTGCCAGCTCACTGAGCGGGGCCCCCTCCGAGCAGTACTTC
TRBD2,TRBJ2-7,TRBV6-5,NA,CASSYTRGSGYEQYF,TGTGCCAGCAGTTACACGCGGGGGTCTGGGTACGAGCAGTACTTC
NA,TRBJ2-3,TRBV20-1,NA,CSASDRGTNTDTQYF,TGCAGTGCTAGTGATCGGGGGACGAACACAGATACGCAGTATTTT
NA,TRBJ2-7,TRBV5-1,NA,CASSSQGNEQYF,TGCGCCAGCAGCTCGCAGGGGAACGAGCAGTACTTC
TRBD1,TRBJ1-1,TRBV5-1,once,CASSPGQGASPEAFF,TGCGCCAGCAGCCCCGGACAGGGGGCGTCCCCTGAAGCTTTCTTT
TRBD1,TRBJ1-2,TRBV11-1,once,CASSPGTGGNGYTF,TGTGCCAGCAGCCCCGGGACAGGGGGCAATGGCTACACCTTC
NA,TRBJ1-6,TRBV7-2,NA,CASSLVSQGPLNNSPLHF,TGTGCCAGCAGCTTAGTCTCCCAGGGCCCCTTGAATAATTCACCCCTCCACTTT
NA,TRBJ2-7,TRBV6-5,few,CASSPSAGLTYEQYF,TGTGCCAGCAGTCCGTCCGCGGGACTCACCTACGAGCAGTACTTC
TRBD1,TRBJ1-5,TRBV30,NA,CAWSRDRGSNQPQHF,TGTGCCTGGAGCCGGGACAGGGGGAGCAATCAGCCCCAGCATTTT
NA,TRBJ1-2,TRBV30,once,CAWSEAGQYPDYGYTF,TGTGCCTGGAGCGAAGCGGGACAATACCCCGACTATGGCTACACCTTC
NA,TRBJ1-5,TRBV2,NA,CASSGGEGYQPQHF,TGTGCCAGCAGTGGGGGGGAGGGGTATCAGCCCCAGCATTTT
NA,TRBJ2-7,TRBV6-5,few,CASRRDRDEQYF,TGTGCCAGCAGGAGGGATAGAGACGAGCAGTACTTC